A single T cell receptor beta chain is shown here with its context. Its antigen is unknown. This was the immunoSEQ v3.0 assay at survey level. The method was immunoSEQ multiplex PCR; TCRdb's version includes in-frame clones alone and lacks a portion of them. This table has 15,000 to 20,000 clones, about 90% appearing once. The record originates from a study of long-term antiretroviral therapy in people with HIV. General study points: An increase in diversity followed ART, yet levels stayed below transplant donor controls. Clones showing expansion before ART dominated the repertoire at all time points.

Germline V gene sequence: CDR1 SGHNT, CDR2 YYREEE (reference sequence). The CDR3 loop spans 15 amino acids. V gave up 4 bases and J gave up 2 bases, with 15 bases separating them. The clonotype was recovered from a woman in her twenties or thirties with HIV. The genes are TRBV5-4 and TRBJ1-2, with D perhaps TRBD1 (6 bases). Material: unsorted PBMCs, obtained approximately 2.3 years before starting antiretroviral therapy. The CDR3 protein is CASSNLTGRNYGYTF. Written as DNA, the CDR3 is TGTGCCAGCAGCAACCTGACAGGCCGAAACTATGGCTACACCTTC.